The T cell receptor beta chain described here comes from a study of T-cell memory formation after mild COVID-19. On the study more broadly: Most TCR clusters belonged to a single donor. Study-wide results and caveats: Clones that contracted from day 15 to 85 were balanced CD4/CD8, while later expanders leaned CD4+. Mostly located in CM and EM were contracting CD4+ clones, with contracting CD8+ clones located in EMRA.

This clonotype was counted only a few times. Its target is not known. TCRdb processed the 5' RACE reads anew with MiXCR; each CDR3 protein has one entry. The repertoire holds hundreds of thousands of distinct CDR3 sequences, 25% seen once, with approximately 12% in the top ten. V dropped 3 bases and J dropped 2; count of bases not matched to a gene: 5. Germline lookup yields CDR1 SGDLS and CDR2 YYNGEE. The CDR3 is made up of 15 amino acids. This sequence originates from an adult woman who had mild COVID-19 (a few samples of this study predate the infection). Cell type and time point are not known. This chain links TRBV9 with TRBJ2-7, with 10 bases matching TRBD1. The sequenced sample was PBMCs or a T cell subset sorted from them (not recorded which). CDR3 bases: TGTGCCAGCAGCGAGGGGGACAGGGGCGCCTACGAGCAGTACTTC. Protein sequence: CASSEGDRGAYEQYF.